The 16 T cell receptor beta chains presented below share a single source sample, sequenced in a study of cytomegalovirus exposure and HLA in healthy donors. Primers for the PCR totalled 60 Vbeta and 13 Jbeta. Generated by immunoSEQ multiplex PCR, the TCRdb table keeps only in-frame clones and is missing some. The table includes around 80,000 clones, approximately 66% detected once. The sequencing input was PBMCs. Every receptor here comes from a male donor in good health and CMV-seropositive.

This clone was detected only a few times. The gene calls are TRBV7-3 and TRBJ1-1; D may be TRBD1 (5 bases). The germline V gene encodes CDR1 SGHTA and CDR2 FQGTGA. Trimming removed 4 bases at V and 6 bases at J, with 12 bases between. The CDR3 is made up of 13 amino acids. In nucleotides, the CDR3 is TGTGCCAGCAGCTCTGGGGGGTGGGCTGAAGCTTTCTTT. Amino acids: CASSSGGWAEAFF.

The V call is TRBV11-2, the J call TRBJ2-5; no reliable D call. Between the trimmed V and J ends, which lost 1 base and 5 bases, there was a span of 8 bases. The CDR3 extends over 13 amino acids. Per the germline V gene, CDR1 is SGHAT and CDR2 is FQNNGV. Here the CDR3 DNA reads TGTGCCAGCAGCTTAGTCTGGCGGGAGACCCAGTACTTC. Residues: CASSLVWRETQYF.

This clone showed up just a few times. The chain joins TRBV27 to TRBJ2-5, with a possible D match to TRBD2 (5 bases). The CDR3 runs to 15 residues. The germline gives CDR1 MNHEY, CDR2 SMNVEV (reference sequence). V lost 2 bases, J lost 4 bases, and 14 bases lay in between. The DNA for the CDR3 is TGTGCCAGCAGTTTAATAGGCGGGTCCGCAGAGACCCAGTACTTC. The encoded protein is CASSLIGGSAETQYF.

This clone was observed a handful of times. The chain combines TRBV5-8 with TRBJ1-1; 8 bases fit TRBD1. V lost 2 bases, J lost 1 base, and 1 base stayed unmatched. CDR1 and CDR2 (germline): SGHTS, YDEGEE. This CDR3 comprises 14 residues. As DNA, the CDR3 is TGTGCCAGCAGCTTTCAGGGGGCGAACACTGAAGCTTTCTTT. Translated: CASSFQGANTEAFF.

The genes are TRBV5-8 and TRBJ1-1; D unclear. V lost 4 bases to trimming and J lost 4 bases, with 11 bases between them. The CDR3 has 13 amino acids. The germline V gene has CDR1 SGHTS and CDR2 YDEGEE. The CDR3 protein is CASSTGVSTEAFF. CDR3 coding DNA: TGTGCCAGCAGCACCGGTGTATCCACTGAAGCTTTCTTT.

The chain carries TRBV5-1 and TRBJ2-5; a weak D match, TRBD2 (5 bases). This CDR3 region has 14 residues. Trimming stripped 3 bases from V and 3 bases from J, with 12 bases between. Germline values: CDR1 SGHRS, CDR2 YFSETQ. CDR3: CASSSRRRKETQYF. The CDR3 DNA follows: TGCGCCAGCAGCTCCCGACGGAGGAAAGAGACCCAGTACTTC. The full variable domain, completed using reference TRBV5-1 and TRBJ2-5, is KAGVTQTPRYLIKTRGQQVTLSCSPISGHRSVSWYQQTPGQGLQFLFEYFSETQRNKGNFPGRFSGRQFSNSRSEMNVSTLELGDSALYLCASSSRRRKETQYFGPGTRLLVL.

The CDR3 DNA is TGTGCCTGGAGTCTCCGGGGGGGCGCTGAAGCTTTCTTT. The encoded protein is CAWSLRGGAEAFF. J is TRBJ1-1 and V is TRBV30; D is possibly TRBD1 (6 bases). Trimming left V 2 bases short and J 6 bases short, with 13 bases between. CDR1 is GTSNPN, CDR2 SVGIG, per germline (reference sequence). The CDR3 spans 13 residues.

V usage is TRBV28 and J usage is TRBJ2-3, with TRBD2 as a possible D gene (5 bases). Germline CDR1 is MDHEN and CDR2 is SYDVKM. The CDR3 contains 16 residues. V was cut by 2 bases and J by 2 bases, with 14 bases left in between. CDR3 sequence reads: CASSLIPPGSTDTQYF. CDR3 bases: TGTGCCAGCAGTTTAATACCCCCGGGATCCACAGATACGCAGTATTTT. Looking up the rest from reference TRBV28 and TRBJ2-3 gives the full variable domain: DVKVTQSSRYLVKRTGEKVFLECVQDMDHENMFWYRQDPGLGLRLIYFSYDVKMKEKGDIPEGYSVSREKKERFSLILESASTNQTSMYLCASSLIPPGSTDTQYFGPGTRLTVL.

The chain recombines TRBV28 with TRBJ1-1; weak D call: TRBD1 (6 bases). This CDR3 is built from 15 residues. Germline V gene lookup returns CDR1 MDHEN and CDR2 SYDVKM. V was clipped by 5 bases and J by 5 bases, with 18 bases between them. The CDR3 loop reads CASSRQAPGGTEAFF. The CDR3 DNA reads TGTGCCAGCAGTAGACAGGCCCCAGGTGGGACTGAAGCTTTCTTT.

The CDR3 reads CASSPRDSTYEQYF. CDR3 nucleotide sequence: TGTGCCAGCAGCCCCCGGGACAGTACCTACGAGCAGTACTTC. J is TRBJ2-7 and V is TRBV7-6, with TRBD1 identical over 7 bases. This CDR3 has 14 amino acids. From germline, CDR1 is SGHVS and CDR2 FNYEAQ. Trimming cost V 5 bases and J 2 bases; bases outside gene matches: 6.

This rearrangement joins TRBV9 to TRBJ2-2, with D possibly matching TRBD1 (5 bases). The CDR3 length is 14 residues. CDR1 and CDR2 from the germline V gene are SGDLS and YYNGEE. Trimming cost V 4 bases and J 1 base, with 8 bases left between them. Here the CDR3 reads CASSPTENTGELFF. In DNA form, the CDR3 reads TGTGCCAGCAGCCCGACAGAGAACACCGGGGAGCTGTTTTTT.

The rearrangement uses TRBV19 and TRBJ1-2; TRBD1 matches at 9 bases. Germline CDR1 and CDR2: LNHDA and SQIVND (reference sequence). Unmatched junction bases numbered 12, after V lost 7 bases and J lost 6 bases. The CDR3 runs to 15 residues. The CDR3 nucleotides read TGTGCCAGTACCAACCCCCGGGACAGGGTCCATGGCTACACCTTC. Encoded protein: CASTNPRDRVHGYTF.

CDR3: CASSLKLAGDYEQYF. CDR3 in DNA: TGTGCCAGCAGCTTAAAACTAGCGGGGGACTACGAGCAGTACTTC. V and J are TRBV7-2 and TRBJ2-7, with 11 bases aligning to TRBD2. The CDR3 extends over 15 amino acids. Trimming cost V 2 bases and J 3 bases; bases outside gene matches: 3. Germline V CDR1 and CDR2: SGHTA, FQGNSA.

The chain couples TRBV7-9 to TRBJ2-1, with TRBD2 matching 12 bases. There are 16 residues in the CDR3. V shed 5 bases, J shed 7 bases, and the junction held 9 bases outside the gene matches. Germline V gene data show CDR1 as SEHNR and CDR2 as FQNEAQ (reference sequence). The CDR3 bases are TGTGCCAGCAGCCCGCCTAGCGGGGGGGCCCAGAATGAGCAGTTCTTC. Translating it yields CASSPPSGGAQNEQFF.

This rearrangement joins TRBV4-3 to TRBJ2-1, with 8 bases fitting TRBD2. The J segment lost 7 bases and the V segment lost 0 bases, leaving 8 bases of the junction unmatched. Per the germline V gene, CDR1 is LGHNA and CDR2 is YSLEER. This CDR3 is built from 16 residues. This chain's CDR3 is CASSQELAGLGNEQFF. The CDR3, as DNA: TGCGCCAGCAGCCAAGAATTAGCGGGGCTTGGGAATGAGCAGTTCTTC.

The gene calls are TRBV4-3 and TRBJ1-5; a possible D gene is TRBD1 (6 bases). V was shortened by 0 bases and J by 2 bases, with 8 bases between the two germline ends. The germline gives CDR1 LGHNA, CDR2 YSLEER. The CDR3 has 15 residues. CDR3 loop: CASSQEAGGNQPQHF. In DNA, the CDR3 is TGCGCCAGCAGCCAAGAGGCAGGGGGCAATCAGCCCCAGCATTTT.